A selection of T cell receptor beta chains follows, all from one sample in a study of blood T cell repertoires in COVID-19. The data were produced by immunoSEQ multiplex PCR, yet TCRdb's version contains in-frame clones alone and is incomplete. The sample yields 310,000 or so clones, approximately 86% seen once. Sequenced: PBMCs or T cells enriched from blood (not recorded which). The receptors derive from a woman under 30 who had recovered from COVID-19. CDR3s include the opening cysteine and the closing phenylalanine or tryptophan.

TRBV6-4	CASRGGSDNEQFF
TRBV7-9	CASSLSGDSRNYGYTF
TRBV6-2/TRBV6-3	CASSYSDSGVYTDTQYF
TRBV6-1	CASSAGDWSVRQETQYF
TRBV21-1	CASSKASNTGELFF
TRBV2	CASSEALRGLASYEQYF
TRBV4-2	CASSQVYSGGAYEQYF
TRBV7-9	CASSLGTGFYGYTF
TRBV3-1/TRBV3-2	CASSQDAGDLSEQYF
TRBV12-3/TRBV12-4	CASSLGGGQPQHF
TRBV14	CASSQSGTGELFF